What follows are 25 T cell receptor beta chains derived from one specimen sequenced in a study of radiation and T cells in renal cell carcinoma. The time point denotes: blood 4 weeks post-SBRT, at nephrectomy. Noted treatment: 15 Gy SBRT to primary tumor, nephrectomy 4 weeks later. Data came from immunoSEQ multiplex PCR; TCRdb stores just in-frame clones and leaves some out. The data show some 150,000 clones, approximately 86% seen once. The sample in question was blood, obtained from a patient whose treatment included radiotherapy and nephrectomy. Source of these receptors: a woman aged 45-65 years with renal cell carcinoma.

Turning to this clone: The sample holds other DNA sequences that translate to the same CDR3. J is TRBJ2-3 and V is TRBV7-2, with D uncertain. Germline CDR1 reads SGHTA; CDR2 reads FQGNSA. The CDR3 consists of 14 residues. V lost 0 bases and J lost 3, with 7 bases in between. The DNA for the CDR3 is TGTGCCAGCAGCTTAGCGTCTAGTACAGATACGCAGTATTTT. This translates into CASSLASSTDTQYF.

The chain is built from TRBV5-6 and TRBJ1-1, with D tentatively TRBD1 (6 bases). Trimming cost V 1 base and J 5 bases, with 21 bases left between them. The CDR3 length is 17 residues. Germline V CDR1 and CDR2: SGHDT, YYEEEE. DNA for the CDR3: TGTGCCAGCAGCTTGTCAAATATCAGGGGAATATTAACTGAAGCTTTCTTT. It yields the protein CASSLSNIRGILTEAFF. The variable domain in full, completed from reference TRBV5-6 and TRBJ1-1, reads DAGVTQSPTHLIKTRGQQVTLRCSPKSGHDTVSWYQQALGQGPQFIFQYYEEEERQRGNFPDRFSGHQFPNYSSELNVNALLLGDSALYLCASSLSNIRGILTEAFFGQGTRLTVV.

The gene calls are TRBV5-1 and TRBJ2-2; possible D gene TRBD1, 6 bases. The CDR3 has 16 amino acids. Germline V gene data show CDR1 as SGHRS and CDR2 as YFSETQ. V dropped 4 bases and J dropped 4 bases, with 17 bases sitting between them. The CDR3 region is CASSPMGHSSTGELFF. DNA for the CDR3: TGCGCCAGCAGCCCCATGGGACACTCCTCCACCGGGGAGCTGTTTTTT.

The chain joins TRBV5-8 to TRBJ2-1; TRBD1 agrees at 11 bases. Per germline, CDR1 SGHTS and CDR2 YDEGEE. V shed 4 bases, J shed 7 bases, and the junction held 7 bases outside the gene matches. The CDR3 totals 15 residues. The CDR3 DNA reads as TGTGCCAGCAGCCCTGGGACAGGGGGGTGGAATGAGCAGTTCTTC. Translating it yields CASSPGTGGWNEQFF.

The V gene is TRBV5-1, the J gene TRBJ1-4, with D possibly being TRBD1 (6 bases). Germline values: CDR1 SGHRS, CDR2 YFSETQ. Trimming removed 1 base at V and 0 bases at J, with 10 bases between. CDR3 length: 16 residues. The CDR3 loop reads CASSLIGGATNEKLFF. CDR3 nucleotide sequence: TGCGCCAGCAGCTTGATAGGGGGTGCAACTAATGAAAAACTGTTTTTT.

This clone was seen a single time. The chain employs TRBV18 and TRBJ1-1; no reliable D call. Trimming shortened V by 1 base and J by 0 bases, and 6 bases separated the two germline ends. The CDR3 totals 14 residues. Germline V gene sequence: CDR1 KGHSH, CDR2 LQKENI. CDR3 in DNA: TGTGCCAGCTCACCACAGGGCTTGAACACTGAAGCTTTCTTT. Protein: CASSPQGLNTEAFF.

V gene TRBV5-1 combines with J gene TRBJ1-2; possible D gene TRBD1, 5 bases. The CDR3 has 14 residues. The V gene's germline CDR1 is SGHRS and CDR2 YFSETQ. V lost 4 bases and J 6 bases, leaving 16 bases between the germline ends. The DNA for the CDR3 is TGCGCCAGCAGCGGGGACTTTCGCGCCCATGGCTACACCTTC. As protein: CASSGDFRAHGYTF.

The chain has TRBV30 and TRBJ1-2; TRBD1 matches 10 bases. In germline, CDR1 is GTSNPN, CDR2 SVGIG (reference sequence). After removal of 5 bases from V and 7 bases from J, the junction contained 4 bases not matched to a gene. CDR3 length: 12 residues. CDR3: CAWRQGAGGYTF. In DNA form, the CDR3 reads TGTGCCTGGCGACAGGGGGCTGGTGGCTACACCTTC.

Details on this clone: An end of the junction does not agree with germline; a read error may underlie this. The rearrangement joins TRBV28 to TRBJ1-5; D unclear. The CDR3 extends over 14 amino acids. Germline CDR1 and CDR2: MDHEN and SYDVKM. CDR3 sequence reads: CASSLVSSNQPQHF. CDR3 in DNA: TGTGCCAGTAGTTTAGTATCTAGCAATCAGCCCCAGCATTTT.

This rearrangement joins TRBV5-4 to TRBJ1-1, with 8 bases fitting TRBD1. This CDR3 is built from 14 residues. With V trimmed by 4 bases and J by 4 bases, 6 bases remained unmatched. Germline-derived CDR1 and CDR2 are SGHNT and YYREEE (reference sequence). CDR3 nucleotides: TGTGCCAGCAGCGACGAAACAGGGGGCACTGAAGCTTTCTTT. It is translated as CASSDETGGTEAFF.

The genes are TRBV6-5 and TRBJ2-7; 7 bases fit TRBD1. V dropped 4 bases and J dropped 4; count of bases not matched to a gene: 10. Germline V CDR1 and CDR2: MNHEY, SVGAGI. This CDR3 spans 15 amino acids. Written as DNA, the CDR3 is TGTGCCAGCAGTTCCCAAAGGGGGCGCCAGTACGAGCAGTACTTC. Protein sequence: CASSSQRGRQYEQYF.

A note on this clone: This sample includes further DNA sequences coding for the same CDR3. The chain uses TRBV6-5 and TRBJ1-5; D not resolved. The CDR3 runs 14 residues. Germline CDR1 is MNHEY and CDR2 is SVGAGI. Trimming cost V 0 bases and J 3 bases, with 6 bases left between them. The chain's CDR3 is CASSYSGVNQPQHF. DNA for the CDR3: TGTGCCAGCAGTTACTCTGGGGTCAATCAGCCCCAGCATTTT.

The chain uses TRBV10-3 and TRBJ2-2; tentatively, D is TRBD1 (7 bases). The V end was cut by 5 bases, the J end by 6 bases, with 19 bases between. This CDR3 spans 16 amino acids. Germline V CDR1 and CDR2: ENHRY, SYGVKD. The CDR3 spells CAISFTGDPGAGELFF. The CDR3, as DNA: TGTGCCATCAGTTTCACAGGGGACCCGGGGGCCGGGGAGCTGTTTTTT.

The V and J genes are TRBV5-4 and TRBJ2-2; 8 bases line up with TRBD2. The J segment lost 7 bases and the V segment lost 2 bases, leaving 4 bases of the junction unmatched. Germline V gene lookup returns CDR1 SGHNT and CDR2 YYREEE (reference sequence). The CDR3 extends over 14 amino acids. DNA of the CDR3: TGTGCCAGCAGCTTAGCGGGAGTGTTCGGGGAGCTGTTTTTT. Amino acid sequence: CASSLAGVFGELFF. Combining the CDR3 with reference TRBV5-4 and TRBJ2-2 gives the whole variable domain ETGVTQSPTHLIKTRGQQVTLRCSSQSGHNTVSWYQQALGQGPQFIFQYYREEENGRGNFPPRFSGLQFPNYSSELNVNALELDDSALYLCASSLAGVFGELFFGEGSRLTVL.

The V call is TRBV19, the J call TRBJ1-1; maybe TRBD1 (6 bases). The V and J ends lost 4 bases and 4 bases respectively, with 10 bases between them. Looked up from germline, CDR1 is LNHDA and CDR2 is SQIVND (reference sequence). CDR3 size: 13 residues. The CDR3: CASSTTRGTEAFF. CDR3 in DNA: TGTGCCAGTAGTACCACCAGGGGCACTGAAGCTTTCTTT.

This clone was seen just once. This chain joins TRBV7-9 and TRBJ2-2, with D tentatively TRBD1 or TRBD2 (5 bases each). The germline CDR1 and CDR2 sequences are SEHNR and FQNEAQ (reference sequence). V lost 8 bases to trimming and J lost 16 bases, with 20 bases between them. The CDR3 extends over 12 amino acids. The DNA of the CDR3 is TGTGCCAGCGATGGGACCCAAGGGCCACCGTTTTTT. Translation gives CASDGTQGPPFF.

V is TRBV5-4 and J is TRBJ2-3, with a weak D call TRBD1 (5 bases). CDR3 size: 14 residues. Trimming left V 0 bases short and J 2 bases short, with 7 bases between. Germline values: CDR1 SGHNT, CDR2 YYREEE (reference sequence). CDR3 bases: TGTGCCAGCAGCTTGGGCAGGGACACAGATACGCAGTATTTT. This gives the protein CASSLGRDTDTQYF. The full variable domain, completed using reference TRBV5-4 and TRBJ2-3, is ETGVTQSPTHLIKTRGQQVTLRCSSQSGHNTVSWYQQALGQGPQFIFQYYREEENGRGNFPPRFSGLQFPNYSSELNVNALELDDSALYLCASSLGRDTDTQYFGPGTRLTVL.

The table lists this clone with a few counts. CDR3 amino acids: CATSRGGEGNQPQHF. In DNA, the CDR3 is TGTGCCACCAGCAGAGGGGGTGAAGGCAATCAGCCCCAGCATTTT. The rearrangement joins TRBV15 to TRBJ1-5, with D hard to call. Trimming cost V 1 base and J 2 bases, with 9 bases left between them. Germline CDR1 LNHNV, CDR2 YYDKDF (reference sequence). This CDR3 contains 15 residues.

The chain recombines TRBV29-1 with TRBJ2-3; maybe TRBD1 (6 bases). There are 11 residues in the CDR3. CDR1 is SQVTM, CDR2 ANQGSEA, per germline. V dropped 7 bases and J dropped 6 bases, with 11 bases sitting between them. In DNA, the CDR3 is TGCAGCGGGGGGCCCCAGGATACGCAGTATTTT. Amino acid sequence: CSGGPQDTQYF.

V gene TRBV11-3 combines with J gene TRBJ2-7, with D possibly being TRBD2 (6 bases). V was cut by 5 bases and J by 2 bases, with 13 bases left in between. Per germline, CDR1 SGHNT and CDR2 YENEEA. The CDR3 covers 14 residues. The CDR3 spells CASSPGTPTYEQYF. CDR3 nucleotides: TGTGCCAGCAGCCCAGGGACTCCTACCTACGAGCAGTACTTC. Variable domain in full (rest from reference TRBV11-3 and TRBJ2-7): EAGVVQSPRYKIIEKKQPVAFWCNPISGHNTLYWYLQNLGQGPELLIRYENEEAVDDSQLPKDRFSAERLKGVDSTLKIQPAELGDSAVYLCASSPGTPTYEQYFGPGTRLTVT.

As DNA, the CDR3 is TGTGCCAGCAGCCTGAGGACTAGCGGGGATAACACCGGGGAGCTGTTTTTT. Its translation: CASSLRTSGDNTGELFF. The chain is built from TRBV7-7 and TRBJ2-2; 12 positions match TRBD2. CDR1 and CDR2 (germline): SSHAT, FNYEAQ (reference sequence). V lost 5 bases, J lost 2 bases, and 6 bases stayed unmatched. The CDR3 runs 17 residues.

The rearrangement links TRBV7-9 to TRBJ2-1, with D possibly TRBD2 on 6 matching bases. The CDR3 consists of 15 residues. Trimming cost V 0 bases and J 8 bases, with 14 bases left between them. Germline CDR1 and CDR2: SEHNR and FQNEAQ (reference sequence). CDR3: CASSLALAEGDEQFF. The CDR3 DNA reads TGTGCCAGCAGCTTAGCGCTCGCGGAGGGCGATGAGCAGTTCTTC. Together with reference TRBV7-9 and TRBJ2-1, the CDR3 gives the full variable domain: DTGVSQNPRHKITKRGQNVTFRCDPISEHNRLYWYRQTLGQGPEFLTYFQNEAQLEKSRLLSDRFSAERPKGSFSTLEIQRTEQGDSAMYLCASSLALAEGDEQFFGPGTRLTVL.

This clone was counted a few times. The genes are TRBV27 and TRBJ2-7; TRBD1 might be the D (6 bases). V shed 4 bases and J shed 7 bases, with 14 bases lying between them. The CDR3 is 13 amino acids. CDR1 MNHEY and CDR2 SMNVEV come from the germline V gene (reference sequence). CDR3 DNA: TGTGCCAGCAGTTCCGGACAGCTCCTGGAGCAGTACTTC. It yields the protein CASSSGQLLEQYF.

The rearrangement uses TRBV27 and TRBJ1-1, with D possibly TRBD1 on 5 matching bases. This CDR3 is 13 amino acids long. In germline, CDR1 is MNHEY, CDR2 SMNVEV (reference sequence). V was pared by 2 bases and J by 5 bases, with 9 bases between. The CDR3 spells CASSLEGWTEAFF. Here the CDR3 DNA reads TGTGCCAGCAGTTTAGAGGGGTGGACTGAAGCTTTCTTT.

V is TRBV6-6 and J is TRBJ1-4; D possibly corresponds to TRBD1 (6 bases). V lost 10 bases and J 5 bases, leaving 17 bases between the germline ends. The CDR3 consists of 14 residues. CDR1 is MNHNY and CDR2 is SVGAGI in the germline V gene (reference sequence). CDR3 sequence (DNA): TGTGCCACGAAACAGGGACAAGTAAATGAAAAACTGTTTTTT. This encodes CATKQGQVNEKLFF.